This TCR beta chain was identified in a study of CD8 T cells in Susac syndrome. Study-wide results and caveats: Regarding the TCR sequencing and HLA analysis, the study admitted that a relatively small number of individuals were involved.

The V gene's germline CDR1 is SEHNR and CDR2 FQNEAQ (reference sequence). CDR3 length: 17 amino acids. Trimming took 4 bases from V and 0 from J; bases not matched to a gene: 9. Note on this clonotype: Its antigen is undetermined.

Sequencing of TCR beta was carried out in blood CD8+ and CD4+ T cells. After extraction with the RNeasy kit, roughly 0.5 to 1 ug of the RNA was reverse transcribed using random hexamers. Amplification of TCR beta CDR3 used immunoSEQ multiplex PCR across 54 Vbeta and 13 Jbeta. TCRdb reprocessed the immunoSEQ multiplex PCR reads via MiXCR and lists one record per CDR3 protein. The table includes about 170,000 distinct CDR3 sequences, about 94% detected once. The source is a human donor with multiple sclerosis. The sample was CD4+ T cells from PBMCs. The chain links TRBV7-9 to TRBJ1-3; 7 bases map to TRBD1. The CDR3 DNA follows: TGTGCCAGCAGCTCCGGACAGGTCCTATCCTCTGGAAACACCATATATTTT. This codes for CASSSGQVLSSGNTIYF.